This T cell receptor (beta chain) was sequenced for a study of response to subunit inactivated influenza vaccine. Study-level results: The study's authors posited that every seasonal influenza vaccination enlists few new T cells.

V lost 4 bases, J lost 6 bases, and 13 bases lay in between. This CDR3 region has 13 residues. CDR1 is SGHKS and CDR2 is YYEKEE in the germline V gene (reference sequence). The table lists this clonotype with many counts. The antigen is unknown. TCRdb ran MiXCR on the RT-PCR reads and lists one entry per CDR3 protein. The profile shows a few hundred thousand distinct CDR3 sequences, 21% of them singletons. This receptor was obtained from a man aged 50-75 years who received an inactivated influenza vaccine. This sample comprised PBMCs from blood, obtained approximately 22 months after vaccination. The chain employs TRBV5-5 and TRBJ1-2, with D uncertain. The CDR3 sequence is CASSTDGGNGYTF. CDR3 bases: TGTGCCAGCAGCACCGACGGAGGGAATGGCTACACCTTC.